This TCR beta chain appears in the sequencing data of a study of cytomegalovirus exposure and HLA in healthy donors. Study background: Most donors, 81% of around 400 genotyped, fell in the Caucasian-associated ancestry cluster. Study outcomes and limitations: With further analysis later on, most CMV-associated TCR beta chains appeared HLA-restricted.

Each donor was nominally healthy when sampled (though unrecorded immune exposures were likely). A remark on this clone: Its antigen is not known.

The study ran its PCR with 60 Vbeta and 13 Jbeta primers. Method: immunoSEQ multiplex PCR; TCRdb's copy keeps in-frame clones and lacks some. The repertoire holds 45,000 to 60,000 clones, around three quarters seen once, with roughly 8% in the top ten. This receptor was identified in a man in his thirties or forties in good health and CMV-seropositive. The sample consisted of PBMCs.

CDR3 DNA sequence: TGTGCCAGCAGTCCCCCCGGCGGGGGGTACAATGAGCAGTTCTTC. Amino acid sequence: CASSPPGGGYNEQFF. V usage is TRBV6-6 and J usage is TRBJ2-1, with 8 bases lining up with TRBD2. The V segment lost 5 bases and the J segment 4 bases; nucleotides outside the gene matches: 7. The germline gives CDR1 MNHNY, CDR2 SVGAGI (reference sequence). CDR3 length: 15 residues.